The 16 T cell receptor beta chains reported below all come from one sample, sequenced in a study of T cells in Graves' hyperthyroidism and ophthalmopathy. TCR beta CDR3 regions were amplified from RNA transcripts. Initially, a first-round RT-PCR of the TCR CDR3 employed the HTBI primer set. A single record per CDR3 protein comes from TCRdb applying MiXCR to the multiplex PCR reads. The data contain hundreds of thousands of distinct CDR3 sequences, 45% of them singletons. The sequenced material came from peripheral blood or thyroid tissue (not recorded which). Receptor source: an adult man with Graves' disease, either hyperthyroidism or ophthalmopathy (not recorded which).

This clonotype was seen many times. The chain joins TRBV10-3 to TRBJ1-5; possibly TRBD1 for D (5 bases). Germline V CDR1 and CDR2: ENHRY, SYGVKD. CDR3 length: 15 amino acids. Trimming removed 0 bases from V and 5 bases from J, with 11 bases in between. The CDR3 nucleotides are TGTGCCATCAGTGAGTCCGGGACGGACTATCAGCCCCAGCATTTT. Protein: CAISESGTDYQPQHF.

This clonotype was observed a few times. The chain carries TRBV7-9 and TRBJ1-1, with 7 bases aligning to TRBD1. This CDR3 has 14 amino acids. Unmatched junction bases numbered 9, after V lost 7 bases and J lost 4 bases. CDR1 and CDR2 from the germline V gene are SEHNR and FQNEAQ (reference sequence). The CDR3 bases are TGTGCCAGCACCCCGACAGGGAGGGGCACTGAAGCTTTCTTT. Its translation is CASTPTGRGTEAFF.

This clonotype came up many times. V usage is TRBV24-1 and J usage is TRBJ1-1; D is possibly TRBD1 (6 bases). The CDR3 is 14 residues long. Trimming removed 11 bases from V and 1 base from J, with 16 bases in between. Per the germline V gene, CDR1 is KGHDR and CDR2 is SFDVKD. Here the CDR3 reads CANQGTTANTEAFF. In DNA form, the CDR3 reads TGTGCCAATCAGGGGACAACAGCGAACACTGAAGCTTTCTTT.

The chain uses TRBV29-1 and TRBJ2-3; possible D gene TRBD2, 5 bases. The CDR3 extends over 15 amino acids. The V end was cut by 0 bases, the J end by 4 bases, with 14 bases between. Germline assignment: CDR1 SQVTM and CDR2 ANQGSEA. CDR3 region: CSVEDGTGSPDTQYF. CDR3 in DNA: TGCAGCGTTGAAGATGGTACGGGGTCCCCAGATACGCAGTATTTT.

The rearrangement uses TRBV25-1 and TRBJ1-2; no reliable D call. Germline CDR1 MGHDK, CDR2 SYGVNS. V dropped 8 bases and J dropped 3 bases, with 13 bases sitting between them. The CDR3 runs to 13 residues. The DNA of the CDR3 is TGTGCCAGCGTGGGAGACGGCGACTATGGCTACACCTTC. Amino acid sequence: CASVGDGDYGYTF.

The chain couples TRBV19 to TRBJ2-2, with 9 nucleotides matching TRBD1. Trimming took 11 bases from V and 3 from J; bases not matched to a gene: 4. The CDR3 loop spans 13 amino acids. Germline CDR1 and CDR2: LNHDA and SQIVND (reference sequence). DNA of the CDR3: TGTGCCTGGGGACAGGGCTACACCGGGGAGCTGTTTTTT. This sequence encodes CAWGQGYTGELFF.

This clonotype has a handful of counts. V is TRBV7-9 and J is TRBJ1-2; D remains unclear. Germline-derived CDR1 and CDR2 are SEHNR and FQNEAQ (reference sequence). Trimming took 2 bases from V and 4 from J, leaving 17 bases between them. The CDR3 has 16 amino acids. The CDR3 protein is CASSLIIQESTYGYTF. CDR3 DNA sequence: TGTGCCAGCAGCTTAATAATTCAGGAGTCTACCTATGGCTACACCTTC.

This clonotype came up many times. This sequence joins TRBV10-3 and TRBJ1-1; D is perhaps TRBD1 (6 bases). Germline CDR1 and CDR2: ENHRY and SYGVKD. The CDR3 runs 12 residues. V lost 5 bases and J 4 bases, leaving 8 bases between the germline ends. This CDR3 reads CAISQGTTEAFF. The CDR3 DNA follows: TGTGCCATCAGTCAGGGGACCACTGAAGCTTTCTTT.

J is TRBJ2-5 and V is TRBV12-3 or TRBV12-4; TRBD2 matches 7 bases. J lost 11 bases, V lost 9 bases, and 15 bases had no gene match. The CDR3 extends over 13 amino acids. Here the CDR3 reads CASEVAGVREQYF. DNA for the CDR3: TGTGCCAGTGAAGTCGCGGGAGTGCGAGAGCAGTACTTC.

On this clonotype itself: It may be a read error: a sequence one base away is much more abundant. The rearrangement uses TRBV12-3 or TRBV12-4 and TRBJ1-3, with unresolved D. V was shortened by 4 bases and J by 4 bases, with 8 bases between the two germline ends. The CDR3 spans 13 residues. CDR3 amino acids: CASSSSRGNTIYF. The CDR3 DNA is TGTGCCAGCAGTTCAAGTCGGGGAAACACCATATATTTT.

This chain joins TRBV20-1 and TRBJ2-5, with a tentative D call TRBD2 (5 bases). Germline assignment: CDR1 DFQATT and CDR2 SNEGSKA (reference sequence). This CDR3 has 15 amino acids. The V end was cut by 6 bases, the J end by 5 bases, with 22 bases between. The CDR3 loop is CSAPHSGMDSETQYF. DNA for the CDR3: TGCAGTGCCCCCCACTCGGGAATGGATTCGGAGACCCAGTACTTC.

This clonotype has ten or more counts. This CDR3 reads CASSSGGDTEAFF. In nucleotides, the CDR3 is TGTGCCAGCTCCTCGGGGGGAGACACTGAAGCTTTCTTT. This rearrangement joins TRBV25-1 to TRBJ1-1, with D possibly TRBD1 on 5 matching bases. There are 13 residues in the CDR3. Germline CDR1 and CDR2: MGHDK and SYGVNS. The V and J ends lost 8 bases and 3 bases respectively, with 13 bases between them.

Many counts were recorded for this clonotype. This rearrangement joins TRBV10-3 to TRBJ1-1; D ambiguous. V lost 0 bases and J lost 1, with 6 bases in between. Looked up from germline, CDR1 is ENHRY and CDR2 is SYGVKD. This CDR3 has 14 residues. CDR3 coding DNA: TGTGCCATCAGTGAGTCAGGAGGGAACACTGAAGCTTTCTTT. Translation: CAISESGGNTEAFF.

The chain employs TRBV20-1 and TRBJ2-7, with 8 nucleotides matching TRBD1. From germline, CDR1 is DFQATT and CDR2 SNEGSKA (reference sequence). V shed 4 bases, J shed 0 bases, and the junction held 8 bases outside the gene matches. The CDR3 is made up of 15 amino acids. CDR3 amino acids: CSAKDLGQGSYEQYF. The DNA for the CDR3 is TGCAGTGCTAAAGATCTAGGACAGGGCTCCTACGAGCAGTACTTC.

Remarks on this clonotype: A read error is possible here, since a much larger clone lies one base away. The genes are TRBV10-3 and TRBJ1-6, with 8 bases fitting TRBD1. The CDR3 consists of 17 residues. Per germline, CDR1 ENHRY and CDR2 SYGVKD. The CDR3 region is CATSNSLSGQGYSPLHF. DNA for the CDR3: TGTGCCACCAGTAATAGTTTGTCAGGACAGGGATATTCACCCCTCCACTTT.

The chain links TRBV5-1 to TRBJ2-7, with D possibly matching TRBD2 (5 bases). This CDR3 is built from 15 residues. The V gene's germline CDR1 is SGHRS and CDR2 YFSETQ. V was clipped by 0 bases and J by 3 bases, with 13 bases between them. This CDR3 reads CASSLAGKPFYEQYF. DNA for the CDR3: TGCGCCAGCAGCTTGGCCGGGAAGCCTTTCTACGAGCAGTACTTC.